Listed below are T cell receptor beta chains from one sample, sequenced in a study of blood T cells in healthy people across ages. One entry per CDR3 protein, called by TCRdb with MiXCR from the 5' RACE reads. The table has about a million distinct CDR3 sequences, roughly half seen once. Source material: blood. The receptor set was obtained from a woman between 55 and 75 years old in good health. CDR3s include the opening cysteine and the closing phenylalanine or tryptophan. D genes are given only for firm matches.

j_call v_call cdr3_length d_call cdr3_nt cdr3_aa
TRBJ1-1 TRBV29-1 11 . TGCAGCGTTGAAGATCCAGATGAAGCTTTCTTT CSVEDPDEAFF
TRBJ2-5 TRBV9 14 . TGTGCCAGCAGCGCGAACTGGGGTCAGGGGACCCAGTACTTC CASSANWGQGTQYF
TRBJ2-3 TRBV6-2/TRBV6-3 16 TRBD2 TGTGCCAGCAGCTGGACTAGCGGGAGTGGCACAGATACGCAGTATTTT CASSWTSGSGTDTQYF
TRBJ1-2 TRBV7-2 15 . TGTGCCAGCAGCTTATTTCGGACAGACAGCTATGGCTACACCTTC CASSLFRTDSYGYTF
TRBJ1-2 TRBV6-6 15 . TGTGCCAGCAGTGCCCGAGAACCCAGGAACTATGGCTACACCTTC CASSAREPRNYGYTF
TRBJ2-5 TRBV18 15 . TGTGCCAGCTCCCCTCGTCTAGCGTCGCAAGAGACCCAGTACTTC CASSPRLASQETQYF
TRBJ2-3 TRBV27 16 TRBD2 TGTGCCAGCAGAGGACTTAGCGGGAGGATAACAGATACGCAGTATTTT CASRGLSGRITDTQYF
TRBJ1-2 TRBV28 15 . TGTGCCAGCAGAGATTACGTGGGGGCTAACTATGGCTACACCTTC CASRDYVGANYGYTF
TRBJ2-3 TRBV4-3 16 . TGCGCCAGCAGCCAAGATCAGGGACCTCGCATAGATACGCAGTATTTT CASSQDQGPRIDTQYF
TRBJ2-3 TRBV7-9 17 TRBD1 TGTGCCAGCAGCTTAAGAAAGGGACAGGGACGCACAGATACGCAGTATTTT CASSLRKGQGRTDTQYF